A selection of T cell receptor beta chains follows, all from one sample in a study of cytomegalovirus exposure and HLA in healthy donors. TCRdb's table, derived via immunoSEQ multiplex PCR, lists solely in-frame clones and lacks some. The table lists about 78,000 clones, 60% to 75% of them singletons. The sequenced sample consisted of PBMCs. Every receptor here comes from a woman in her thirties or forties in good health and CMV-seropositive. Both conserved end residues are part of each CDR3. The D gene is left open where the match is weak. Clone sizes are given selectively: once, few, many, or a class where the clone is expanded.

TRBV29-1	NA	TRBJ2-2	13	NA	TGCAGCGTTGATCGGGGTTATACCGGGGAGCTGTTTTTT	CSVDRGYTGELFF
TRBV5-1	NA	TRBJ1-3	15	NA	TGCGCCAGCAGCCCCTCCGGCACGGGAGGAAACACCATATATTTT	CASSPSGTGGNTIYF
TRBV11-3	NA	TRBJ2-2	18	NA	TGTGCCAGCAGCTCCCCATCCGCGGGGGCCCTCGACACCGGGGAGCTGTTTTTT	CASSSPSAGALDTGELFF
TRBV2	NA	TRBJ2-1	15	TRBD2	TGTGCCAGCAGTGTGAGGGCGGGGGAAGACAATGAGCAGTTCTTC	CASSVRAGEDNEQFF
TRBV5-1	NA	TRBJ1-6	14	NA	TGCGCCAGCAGCTCAGAGGGCTTCAATTCACCCCTCCACTTT	CASSSEGFNSPLHF
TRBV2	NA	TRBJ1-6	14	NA	TGTGCCAGAGCAACCGAGGGACTTAATTCACCCCTCCACTTT	CARATEGLNSPLHF
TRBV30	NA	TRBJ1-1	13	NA	TGTGCCTGGAGTTCGACAGGGAACACTGAAGCTTTCTTT	CAWSSTGNTEAFF
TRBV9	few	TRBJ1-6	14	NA	TGTGCCAGCAGCGTCGGGTCATATAATTCACCCCTCCACTTT	CASSVGSYNSPLHF
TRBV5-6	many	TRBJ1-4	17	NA	TGTGCCAGCAGCTTGGCCCGGCCACAGAAGGTTGGGGAAAAACTGTTTTTT	CASSLARPQKVGEKLFF
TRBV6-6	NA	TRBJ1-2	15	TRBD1	TGTGCCAGCAGTTCGTCCGGGACAGGGAACTATGGCTACACCTTC	CASSSSGTGNYGYTF
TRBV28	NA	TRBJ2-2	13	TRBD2	TGTGCCAGCAGTCCCCGGGACTACGGGGAGCTGTTTTTT	CASSPRDYGELFF
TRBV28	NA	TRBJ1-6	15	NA	TGTGCCAGCAGTTTCGGACAGAACTATAATTCACCCCTCCACTTT	CASSFGQNYNSPLHF
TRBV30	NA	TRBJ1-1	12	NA	TGTGCCTGGGGGGGGAGGGCAGTTGAAGCTTTCTTT	CAWGGRAVEAFF
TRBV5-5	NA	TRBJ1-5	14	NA	TGTGCCAGCAGCTTGGAGGCGGGGAATCAGCCCCAGCATTTT	CASSLEAGNQPQHF
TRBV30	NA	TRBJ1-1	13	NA	TGTGCCTGGAGTGTATTATCAGACACTGAAGCTTTCTTT	CAWSVLSDTEAFF
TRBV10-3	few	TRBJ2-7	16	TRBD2	TGTGCCATCAGTGAGTCAGGGTCTAGCGGGATTCGGGAGCAGTACTTC	CAISESGSSGIREQYF
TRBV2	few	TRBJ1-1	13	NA	TGTGCCAGCAGTGAAGGGAGGGGAACTGAAGCTTTCTTT	CASSEGRGTEAFF
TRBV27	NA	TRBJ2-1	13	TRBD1	TGTGCCAGCGGACAGGACAGGGCAAATGAGCAGTTCTTC	CASGQDRANEQFF
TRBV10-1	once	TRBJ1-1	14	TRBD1	TGCGCCAGCAGTACGGGACAGCTGAACACTGAAGCTTTCTTT	CASSTGQLNTEAFF
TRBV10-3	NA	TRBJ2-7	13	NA	TGTGCCATCAGTGAGTGTCAGGAATGCGAGCAGTACTTC	CAISECQECEQYF
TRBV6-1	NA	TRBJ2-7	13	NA	TGTGCCAGCAGTCTTCGGGAGTCGGGCGAGCAGTACTTC	CASSLRESGEQYF
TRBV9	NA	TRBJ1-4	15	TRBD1	TGTGCCAGCAGCGTAGCGGGACAGGTTAATGAAAAACTGTTTTTT	CASSVAGQVNEKLFF
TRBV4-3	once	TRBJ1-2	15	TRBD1	TGCGCCAGCAGCCAAGCCCGGACAGGAGGGTATGGCTACACCTTC	CASSQARTGGYGYTF
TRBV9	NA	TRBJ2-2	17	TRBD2	TGTGCCAGCAGCGTAGGAGCGGGGGCAGAGAACACCGGGGAGCTGTTTTTT	CASSVGAGAENTGELFF
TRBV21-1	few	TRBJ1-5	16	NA	TGTGCCAGCAGCAAAGGGCGACAGGACTCCAATCAGCCCCAGCATTTT	CASSKGRQDSNQPQHF
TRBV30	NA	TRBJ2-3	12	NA	TGTGCCTGGAGTGGGACTTGGGATACGCAGTATTTT	CAWSGTWDTQYF
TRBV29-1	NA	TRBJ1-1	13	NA	TGCAGCGTTGAACCCCGCACAGGGCCTGAAGCTTTCTTT	CSVEPRTGPEAFF
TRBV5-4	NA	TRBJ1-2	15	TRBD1	TGTGCCAGCAGCCCGCCGGGACAGGGGAACTATGGCTACACCTTC	CASSPPGQGNYGYTF
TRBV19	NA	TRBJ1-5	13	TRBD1	TGTGCCAGTAGAGGGACAGGGGGTCAGCCCCAGCATTTT	CASRGTGGQPQHF
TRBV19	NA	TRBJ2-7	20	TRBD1	TGTGCCAGTAGTATAGATGTACCGGGACAGGTCCTTCCCCAGGCCTACGAGCAGTACTTC	CASSIDVPGQVLPQAYEQYF
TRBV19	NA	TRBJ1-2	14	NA	TGTGCCAGTGTGGGACTCGGGATGGACTATGGCTACACCTTC	CASVGLGMDYGYTF
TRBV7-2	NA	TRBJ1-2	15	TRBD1	TGTGCCAGCAGCTTATGGACAGGGGGCAACTATGGCTACACCTTC	CASSLWTGGNYGYTF
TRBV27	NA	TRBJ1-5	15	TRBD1	TGTGCCAGCAGTTCCTCGACAGGGCTCGGTCAGCCCCAGCATTTT	CASSSSTGLGQPQHF
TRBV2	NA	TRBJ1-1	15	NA	TGTGCCAGCAGGGCCTTGCGGGGATCGAACACTGAAGCTTTCTTT	CASRALRGSNTEAFF
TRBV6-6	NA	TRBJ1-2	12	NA	TGTGCCAGCAGTTACGAAACACTAGGCTACACCTTC	CASSYETLGYTF
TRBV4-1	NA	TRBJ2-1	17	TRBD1	TGCGCCAGCAGCCAAGATACTTCGACAGGGGGCTACAATGAGCAGTTCTTC	CASSQDTSTGGYNEQFF
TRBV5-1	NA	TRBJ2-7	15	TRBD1	TGCGCCAGCAGCCCAAGAACAGGGGCCTTTTACGAGCAGTACTTC	CASSPRTGAFYEQYF
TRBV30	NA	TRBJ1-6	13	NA	TGTGCCTGGAGTTTGGACAGCTCATCACCCCTCCACTTT	CAWSLDSSSPLHF
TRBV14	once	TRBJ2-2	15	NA	TGTGCCAGCAGCCAAAGGAGGACGGACGGCGGGGAGCTGTTTTTT	CASSQRRTDGGELFF
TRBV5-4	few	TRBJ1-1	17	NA	TGTGCCAGCAGCTTGAATATTATGAGGGGGACGGGCACTGAAGCTTTCTTT	CASSLNIMRGTGTEAFF
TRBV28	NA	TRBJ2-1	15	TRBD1	TGTGCCAGCAGCGACCCCCGGGACAGGGTGTATGAGCAGTTCTTC	CASSDPRDRVYEQFF
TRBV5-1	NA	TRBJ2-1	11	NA	TGCGCCAGCGGAGAGTCAGATGAGCAGTTCTTC	CASGESDEQFF
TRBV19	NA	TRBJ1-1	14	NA	TGTGCCAGTAGTCCCAAGGGGTGGAACACTGAAGCTTTCTTT	CASSPKGWNTEAFF
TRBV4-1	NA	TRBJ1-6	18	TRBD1	TGCGCCAGCAGCCCTCGACAGGGCGGGTTTAAGGGCGCGGTAACCCTCCACTTT	CASSPRQGGFKGAVTLHF
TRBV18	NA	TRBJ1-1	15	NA	TGTGCCAGCTCACTACGGGTTTCTGAGAACACTGAAGCTTTCTTT	CASSLRVSENTEAFF
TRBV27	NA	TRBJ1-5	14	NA	TGTGCCAGCAGTTTCTCAGGTAGCAATCAGCCCCAGCATTTT	CASSFSGSNQPQHF
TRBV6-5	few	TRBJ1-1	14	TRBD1	TGTGCCAGCAGACTTGGACAGGGGAACACTGAAGCTTTCTTT	CASRLGQGNTEAFF
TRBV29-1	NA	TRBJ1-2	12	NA	TGCAGCGTTGAAGAGTCCCGAGGGGGCTACACCTTC	CSVEESRGGYTF
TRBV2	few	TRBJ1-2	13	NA	TGTGCCAGCAGTGGGCAGGAAGAGAATGGCTACACCTTC	CASSGQEENGYTF
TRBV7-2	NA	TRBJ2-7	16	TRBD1	TGTGCCAGCAGCTTAGCCGGGACAGGGCCCGCCTACGAGCAGTACTTC	CASSLAGTGPAYEQYF
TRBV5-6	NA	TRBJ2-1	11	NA	TGTGCCAGCAGCTTCAACAATGAGCAGTTCTTC	CASSFNNEQFF